The entry below describes one T cell receptor (beta chain). The antigen is unknown. The data belong to a study of blood T cells in healthy people across ages. Findings of the study overall: Older individuals had lower TCR beta diversity per million T cells (the decline was roughly linear). Naive and antigen-experienced cells were not separated, limiting conclusive comparison.

It was with a sample-barcoded 5' primer and a J-beta primer mix that a second PCR of roughly 7 to 12 cycles was run. Each cDNA molecule was tagged by a template-switch adaptor with 12 random nucleotides. TCRdb redid the calling of the 5' RACE reads with MiXCR, one entry per CDR3 protein. This sample carries roughly 680,000 distinct CDR3 sequences, around 50% of them seen once, and the ten largest clones take approximately 15%. This CDR3 region has 15 residues. In germline, CDR1 is KGHDR, CDR2 SFDVKD. The V gene end was trimmed by 4 bases and the J gene end by 3 bases; junction bases not matched to a gene: 5.

Sequenced: blood. This chain links TRBV24-1 with TRBJ2-3, with TRBD2 identical over 8 bases. This sequence was found in a woman older than 75 in good health. The CDR3 loop is CATSDPSGGTDTQYF. CDR3 coding DNA: TGTGCCACCAGTGACCCAAGCGGGGGAACAGATACGCAGTATTTT.